The 9 T cell receptor beta chains below all came from one sample that was sequenced in a study of cytomegalovirus exposure and HLA in healthy donors. A multiplex PCR was run with 60 Vbeta primers and 13 Jbeta primers. The data were produced by immunoSEQ multiplex PCR, yet TCRdb's version contains in-frame clones alone and is incomplete. The table lists around 130,000 clones. The sample taken for sequencing was PBMCs. Receptors originate from a woman aged 35 to 49 in good health and CMV-seronegative.

This chain links TRBV28 with TRBJ2-2; 8 nucleotides align to TRBD1. The germline gives CDR1 MDHEN, CDR2 SYDVKM. The junction had 8 bases not matched to a gene; V was cut back by 1 base and J by 7 bases. This CDR3 spans 16 amino acids. CDR3 in DNA: TGTGCCAGCAGTTTATTCTCGGCAGGGGGCGACGGGGAGCTGTTTTTT. It translates to CASSLFSAGGDGELFF.

A word on this clone: Other DNA sequences in this sample translate to the same CDR3. The chain has TRBV5-6 and TRBJ2-2, with a tentative D call TRBD1 (5 bases). V dropped 3 bases and J dropped 6 bases, with 18 bases sitting between them. CDR1 is SGHDT, CDR2 YYEEEE, per germline. The CDR3 is 16 residues long. The CDR3 DNA reads as TGTGCCAGCAGCTCAATTTTGCAGGGTTATGCCGGGGAGCTGTTTTTT. Translating gives CASSSILQGYAGELFF.

This sequence joins TRBV28 and TRBJ1-5, with TRBD1 matching 8 bases. The V gene's germline CDR1 is MDHEN and CDR2 SYDVKM. The CDR3 totals 16 residues. V shed 3 bases, J shed 3 bases, and the junction held 7 bases outside the gene matches. The CDR3 is CASSFRTGIVNQPQHF. The DNA for the CDR3 is TGTGCCAGCAGTTTCCGGACAGGGATCGTCAATCAGCCCCAGCATTTT.

The chain combines TRBV9 with TRBJ2-3; 11 bases agree with TRBD2. With 4 bases clipped from V and 5 bases from J, the junction kept 9 bases outside the gene matches. The CDR3 runs to 16 residues. The germline V gene has CDR1 SGDLS and CDR2 YYNGEE. The CDR3 here is CASSPVLAGGGDTQYF. The CDR3 DNA reads as TGTGCCAGCAGCCCGGTGCTAGCGGGGGGTGGAGATACGCAGTATTTT.

V gene TRBV14 combines with J gene TRBJ1-2, with D hard to call. The CDR3 consists of 16 residues. V shed 4 bases and J shed 7 bases, with 22 bases lying between them. Germline V CDR1 and CDR2: SGHDN, FVKESK. The CDR3 loop is CASSLSMSTPTGGYTF. The CDR3 nucleotides are TGTGCCAGCAGCCTTTCTATGTCGACCCCGACGGGTGGCTACACCTTC.

The chain carries TRBV5-1 and TRBJ1-4; TRBD1 agrees at 7 bases. The trim removed 4 bases at V and 2 bases at J, leaving 8 bases unmatched. Per germline, CDR1 SGHRS and CDR2 YFSETQ. The CDR3 runs to 16 residues. In DNA, the CDR3 is TGCGCCAGCAGCGGTACAGGGGCAGGGACTAATGAAAAACTGTTTTTT. As protein: CASSGTGAGTNEKLFF.

To note about this clone: The CDR3 does not end in the conserved phenylalanine or tryptophan, so this is likely a read error. The chain couples TRBV14 to TRBJ1-1, with TRBD1 matching over 8 bases. This CDR3 has 14 residues. After removal of 1 base from V and 5 bases from J, the junction contained 3 bases not matched to a gene. Germline CDR1 and CDR2: SGHDN and FVKESK. CDR3: CASSQGHRGTEAFS. The CDR3, as DNA: TGTGCCAGCAGCCAAGGCCACAGGGGGACTGAAGCTTTCTCT.

This chain links TRBV5-1 with TRBJ2-1; D call uncertain. V lost 1 base, J lost 3 bases, and 8 bases lay in between. Germline V gene sequence: CDR1 SGHRS, CDR2 YFSETQ. The CDR3 consists of 14 residues. The CDR3: CASSLRPLYNEQFF. DNA for the CDR3: TGCGCCAGCAGCTTGCGCCCACTCTACAATGAGCAGTTCTTC. Variable domain in full (rest from reference TRBV5-1 and TRBJ2-1): KAGVTQTPRYLIKTRGQQVTLSCSPISGHRSVSWYQQTPGQGLQFLFEYFSETQRNKGNFPGRFSGRQFSNSRSEMNVSTLELGDSALYLCASSLRPLYNEQFFGPGTRLTVL.

J is TRBJ1-3 and V is TRBV6-5, with D possibly matching TRBD1 (6 bases). This CDR3 has 16 residues. V lost 2 bases and J 9 bases, leaving 20 bases between the germline ends. Germline assignment: CDR1 MNHEY and CDR2 SVGAGI. The CDR3 loop is CASSYDRIIPGGTIYF. DNA for the CDR3: TGTGCCAGCAGTTACGACAGGATTATCCCTGGTGGCACCATATATTTT.